This is a list of T cell receptor beta chains from one sample in a study of blood T cell repertoires in COVID-19. Assay: immunoSEQ multiplex PCR; the TCRdb copy retains only in-frame clones and omits some. Of around 170,000 clones in the sample, roughly 88% were seen once. The sample taken for sequencing was PBMCs or T cells enriched from blood (not recorded which). These receptors were collected from a woman younger than 30 who had recovered from COVID-19. Each CDR3 is given with its conserved first and last residue. The D gene is left open where the match is weak. Clone sizes are given selectively: once, few, many, or a class where the clone is expanded.

cdr3_aa,cdr3_nt,clone_size,v_call,j_call,d_call
CASSRLLGAGWDTQYF,TGTGCCAGCAGCCGATTATTGGGGGCCGGTTGGGATACGCAGTATTTT,NA,TRBV14,TRBJ2-3,NA
CASQGWENTEAFF,TGTGCCAGCCAGGGGTGGGAGAACACTGAAGCTTTCTTT,NA,TRBV28,TRBJ1-1,NA
CASSEAAGRFGQPQHF,TGTGCCAGCAGTGAAGCAGCAGGGCGGTTTGGTCAGCCCCAGCATTTT,NA,TRBV6-1,TRBJ1-5,NA
CASSGPAGVNTEAFF,TGTGCCAGCAGTGGGCCAGCGGGCGTGAACACTGAAGCTTTCTTT,NA,TRBV6-2/TRBV6-3,TRBJ1-1,NA
CASSQGDRAGELFF,TGCGCCAGCAGCCAAGGCGACAGGGCCGGGGAGCTGTTTTTT,NA,TRBV4-1,TRBJ2-2,TRBD1
CASRGTVPYGYTF,TGTGCCAGCAGGGGTACAGTGCCTTATGGCTACACCTTC,NA,TRBV7-9,TRBJ1-2,NA
CASSFTGEYGEQYF,TGCGCCAGCAGCTTTACAGGGGAATACGGCGAGCAGTACTTC,few,TRBV5-1,TRBJ2-7,TRBD1
CASSQVFTDRVNNEQFF,TGTGCCAGCAGCCAAGTTTTTACGGACAGGGTGAACAATGAGCAGTTCTTC,NA,TRBV14,TRBJ2-1,TRBD1
CASSYLTGSYEQYF,TGTGCCAGCAGTTACTTGACAGGTAGCTACGAGCAGTACTTC,NA,TRBV6-5,TRBJ2-7,NA
CASSYSIQSFDGELFF,TGTGCCAGCAGTTACTCGATACAGTCATTCGACGGGGAGCTGTTTTTT,NA,TRBV6-5,TRBJ2-2,NA
CASILSTYTDTQYF,TGTGCCAGCATCTTAAGTACTTACACAGATACGCAGTATTTT,NA,TRBV6-5,TRBJ2-3,NA
CATSRDRLANEQYF,TGTGCCACCAGCAGAGATAGACTAGCCAACGAGCAGTACTTC,NA,TRBV15,TRBJ2-7,TRBD2
CASSLGDRGAYEQYF,TGCGCCAGCAGCTTGGGGGACAGGGGGGCCTACGAGCAGTACTTC,NA,TRBV5-1,TRBJ2-7,TRBD1
CASSGGGDYEQYF,TGTGCCAGCAGTGGAGGGGGCGACTACGAGCAGTACTTC,NA,TRBV2,TRBJ2-7,TRBD1
CASSLTGAGNTIYF,TGTGCCAGCAGCCTAACAGGGGCTGGAAACACCATATATTTT,NA,TRBV5-4,TRBJ1-3,TRBD1
CASRRDREANTIYF,TGTGCCAGCAGACGGGACAGGGAAGCAAACACCATATATTTT,NA,TRBV6-5,TRBJ1-3,TRBD1
CASRPGTGDYGYTF,TGTGCCAGCAGGCCCGGGACAGGGGACTATGGCTACACCTTC,NA,TRBV6-5,TRBJ1-2,TRBD1
CASSLAGGQNTGELFF,TGTGCCAGCAGTCTCGCGGGGGGCCAGAACACCGGGGAGCTGTTTTTT,NA,TRBV6-4,TRBJ2-2,TRBD2
CASSGGAYEQYF,TGTGCCAGCAGCGGGGGCGCCTACGAGCAGTACTTC,once,TRBV5-4,TRBJ2-7,NA
CAWSKTRGQDLSNQPQHF,TGTGCCTGGAGTAAGACCAGGGGACAGGACCTTAGCAATCAGCCCCAGCATTTT,NA,TRBV30,TRBJ1-5,TRBD1
CASSQALAGVVSEQFF,TGTGCCAGCAGCCAAGCCCTCGCGGGGGTAGTCTCTGAGCAGTTCTTC,NA,TRBV3-1/TRBV3-2,TRBJ2-1,TRBD2
CASSQPTSGRGGELFF,TGCGCCAGCAGCCAACCCACTAGCGGTCGAGGGGGGGAGCTGTTTTTT,NA,TRBV4-1,TRBJ2-2,TRBD2
CASSESGGGGAFF,TGTGCCAGCAGTGAATCCGGAGGGGGAGGGGCTTTCTTT,NA,TRBV25-1,TRBJ1-1,NA
CASRGTSGFTDTQYF,TGTGCCAGTAGGGGGACTAGCGGTTTCACAGATACGCAGTATTTT,NA,TRBV19,TRBJ2-3,TRBD2
CASSQEARTNTYEQYF,TGTGCCAGCAGCCAAGAAGCCAGGACTAACACCTACGAGCAGTACTTC,few,TRBV4-2,TRBJ2-7,NA
CASSLAMSSYNEQFF,TGTGCCAGCAGCTTAGCGATGAGCTCCTACAATGAGCAGTTCTTC,NA,TRBV7-8,TRBJ2-1,NA
CASSPRRGSSYNSPLHF,TGTGCCAGCAGCCCCCGGAGGGGAAGCTCCTATAATTCACCCCTCCACTTT,NA,TRBV7-9,TRBJ1-6,NA
CASSLRETGSTGELFF,TGCGCCAGCAGCTTGCGCGAGACAGGTAGTACCGGGGAGCTGTTTTTT,once,TRBV5-1,TRBJ2-2,NA
CASSDSGSGGGEDTQYF,TGTGCCAGCAGTGACAGTGGTTCTGGGGGGGGAGAAGATACGCAGTATTTT,NA,TRBV6-4,TRBJ2-3,TRBD2
CASSLVTVPYGYTF,TGTGCCAGCAGCTTAGTGACAGTCCCCTATGGCTACACCTTC,NA,TRBV7-9,TRBJ1-2,NA
CASSLGGSSDTQYF,TGTGCCAGCAGCTTAGGAGGGAGCTCAGATACGCAGTATTTT,NA,TRBV13,TRBJ2-3,NA
CASSLSMAGTPYEQYF,TGTGCCAGCAGTTTATCGATGGCAGGGACTCCCTACGAGCAGTACTTC,NA,TRBV27,TRBJ2-7,NA
CASSTTGEAETQYF,TGCGCCAGCAGCACCACAGGGGAGGCGGAGACCCAGTACTTC,NA,TRBV5-1,TRBJ2-5,NA
CASSQQGEANTEAFF,TGTGCCAGTAGTCAACAGGGGGAGGCGAACACTGAAGCTTTCTTT,NA,TRBV19,TRBJ1-1,TRBD1
CASSPRLAGSYNEQFF,TGTGCCAGCAGCCCTCGACTAGCGGGGAGTTACAATGAGCAGTTCTTC,NA,TRBV9,TRBJ2-1,TRBD2
CASSLAGASTDTQYF,TGTGCCAGCAGCTTAGCCGGAGCTTCCACAGATACGCAGTATTTT,NA,TRBV7-2,TRBJ2-3,NA
CAISGTRNEKLFF,TGTGCCATCAGCGGGACAAGGAATGAAAAACTGTTTTTT,NA,TRBV10-3,TRBJ1-4,NA
CASSQANPQADNSPLHF,TGCGCCAGCAGCCAGGCAAACCCGCAGGCCGATAATTCACCCCTCCACTTT,NA,TRBV4-1,TRBJ1-6,NA
CASSLRAPGNTIYF,TGTGCCAGCAGCCTCAGGGCTCCTGGAAACACCATATATTTT,once,TRBV14,TRBJ1-3,NA
CASSLLQHNSPLHF,TGTGCCAGCAGTTTACTACAGCATAATTCACCCCTCCACTTT,NA,TRBV28,TRBJ1-6,NA
CASSLLRGAHYNEQFF,TGTGCCAGCAGCTTGTTGCGGGGCGCTCACTACAATGAGCAGTTCTTC,NA,TRBV5-6,TRBJ2-1,NA
CASSKWAGFMNTEAFF,TGTGCCAGCAGCAAGTGGGCCGGATTTATGAACACTGAAGCTTTCTTT,NA,TRBV7-9,TRBJ1-1,NA
CASGCLVLHPGNTEAFF,TGCGCCAGCGGATGTTTAGTATTACACCCGGGGAACACTGAAGCTTTCTTT,few,TRBV23-1,TRBJ1-1,NA
CASSMGGVLYGYTF,TGTGCCAGTAGTATGGGGGGGGTACTCTATGGCTACACCTTC,NA,TRBV19,TRBJ1-2,NA
CASSRGLAGGDTQYF,TGTGCCAGCAGCCGCGGACTAGCGGGAGGAGATACGCAGTATTTT,NA,TRBV7-3,TRBJ2-3,TRBD2
CASRGEGQSYNEQFF,TGCGCCAGCCGAGGCGAGGGTCAGTCCTACAATGAGCAGTTCTTC,NA,TRBV4-1,TRBJ2-1,NA
CSASLASFGNQPQHF,TGCAGTGCTAGTTTGGCATCCTTTGGTAATCAGCCCCAGCATTTT,NA,TRBV20-1,TRBJ1-5,NA
CATSDLSGSNEQFF,TGTGCCACCAGTGATCTTAGCGGGAGTAATGAGCAGTTCTTC,NA,TRBV24-1,TRBJ2-1,TRBD2
CASRGDRTNTEAFF,TGTGCCAGCAGGGGGGACAGAACGAACACTGAAGCTTTCTTT,once,TRBV2,TRBJ1-1,TRBD1
CATSARAGNEQFF,TGTGCCACCAGCGCTCGGGCAGGGAATGAGCAGTTCTTC,NA,TRBV15,TRBJ2-1,NA
CASSLVFDRAIYEQYF,TGCGCCAGCAGCTTGGTGTTCGACAGGGCTATCTACGAGCAGTACTTC,NA,TRBV5-1,TRBJ2-7,TRBD1
CASSIDLGTGVDNQPQHF,TGTGCCAGTAGTATAGATCTGGGAACAGGGGTAGACAATCAGCCCCAGCATTTT,NA,TRBV19,TRBJ1-5,TRBD1
CASRPRSVYGYTF,TGTGCCAGCAGGCCACGCTCAGTTTATGGCTACACCTTC,NA,TRBV7-3,TRBJ1-2,NA
CATSQTGTSPLHF,TGTGCCACCAGTCAGACAGGGACTTCACCCCTCCACTTT,NA,TRBV24-1,TRBJ1-6,TRBD1
CASSLSSHRENTEAFF,TGTGCCAGCAGTTTATCGAGTCACAGAGAGAACACTGAAGCTTTCTTT,NA,TRBV27,TRBJ1-1,NA
CASSPTGVETQYF,TGTGCCAGCAGCCCCACCGGGGTGGAGACCCAGTACTTC,once,TRBV7-2,TRBJ2-5,NA
CASRMGQYSYEQYF,TGTGCCAGCAGGATGGGACAGTACTCATACGAGCAGTACTTC,NA,TRBV2,TRBJ2-7,TRBD1
CASSERTGGLVSGYTF,TGTGCCAGCAGTGAAAGGACAGGGGGCCTGGTGAGTGGCTACACCTTC,once,TRBV6-1,TRBJ1-2,TRBD1
CASSIREGPRDYTF,TGTGCCAGTAGTATACGGGAGGGGCCTCGGGACTACACCTTC,NA,TRBV19,TRBJ1-2,NA